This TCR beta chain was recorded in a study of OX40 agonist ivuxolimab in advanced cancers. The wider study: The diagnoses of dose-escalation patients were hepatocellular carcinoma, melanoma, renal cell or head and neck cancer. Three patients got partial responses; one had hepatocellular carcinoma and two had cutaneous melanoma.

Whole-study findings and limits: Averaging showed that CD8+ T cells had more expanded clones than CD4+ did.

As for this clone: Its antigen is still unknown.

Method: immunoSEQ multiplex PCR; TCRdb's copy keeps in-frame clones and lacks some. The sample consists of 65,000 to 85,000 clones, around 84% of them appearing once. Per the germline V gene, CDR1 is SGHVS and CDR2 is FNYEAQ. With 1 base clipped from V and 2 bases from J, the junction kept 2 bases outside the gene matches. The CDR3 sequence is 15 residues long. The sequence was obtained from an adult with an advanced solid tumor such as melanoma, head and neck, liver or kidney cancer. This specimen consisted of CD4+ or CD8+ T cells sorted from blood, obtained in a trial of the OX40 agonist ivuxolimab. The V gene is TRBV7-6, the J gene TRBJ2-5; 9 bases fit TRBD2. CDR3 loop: CASSLVAGGQETQYF. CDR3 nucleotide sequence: TGTGCCAGCAGCTTAGTGGCGGGGGGGCAAGAGACCCAGTACTTC.